The following is a T cell receptor beta chain sequence with its context. As yet, its antigen is unknown. One end of the junction is discordant with germline, which a read error may explain. This sample was included in a study of tumor and adjacent non-tumor tissue in lung cancer. Study results and limitations: Compared with tumor, normal lung showed significantly lower TCR diversity. Top 100 clones took a larger repertoire share in normal lung.

The length of the CDR3 is 12 residues. Germline loops: CDR1 DFQATT, CDR2 SNEGSKA (reference sequence). The template was RNA from unsorted bulk tissue. The library came from three nested PCR rounds adapted from ARM-PCR protocols. TCRdb independently ran MiXCR on the multiplex PCR reads; one entry per CDR3 protein. The data hold roughly 200,000 distinct CDR3 sequences, with roughly 70% observed a single time. The sequence was obtained from a man aged 55-75 years with non-small cell lung cancer. The sample was lung tumor tissue. This chain links TRBV20-1 with TRBJ1-1; D is unresolved. The chain's CDR3 is CCARPPRTEAFF. Written as DNA, the CDR3 is TGCTGTGCTAGACCACCTCGGACTGAAGCTTTCTTT.